Below are 25 T cell receptor beta chains sequenced from a single sample in a study of blood T cell repertoires in COVID-19. Clones were read by immunoSEQ multiplex PCR, and TCRdb kept only the in-frame ones, dropping some. The sample lists about 210,000 clones, approximately 84% occurring once. Material for sequencing was peripheral blood. These receptor sequences come from a woman aged 45-65 years with active or convalescent COVID-19.

The chain links TRBV11-2 to TRBJ2-7; TRBD1 agrees at 9 bases. In germline, CDR1 is SGHAT, CDR2 FQNNGV. The CDR3 runs 15 residues. V lost 1 base to trimming and J lost 4 bases; unmatched junction nucleotides: 5. DNA of the CDR3: TGTGCCAGCAGCTTAGCTGGGACAGGGTATTACGAGCAGTACTTC. Translating it yields CASSLAGTGYYEQYF.

The rearrangement links TRBV6-1 to TRBJ2-2; 10 nucleotides line up with TRBD2. The CDR3 contains 17 residues. From germline, CDR1 is MNHNS and CDR2 SASEGT. Trimming removed 4 bases from V and 6 bases from J; junction bases left unmatched: 11. The CDR3 bases are TGTGCCAGCAGTGGGGTAGCGGGAGGTGGGAAGCCCGGGGAGCTGTTTTTT. The encoded protein is CASSGVAGGGKPGELFF.

The V call is TRBV29-1, the J call TRBJ2-2; TRBD1 aligns across 7 bases. CDR3 length: 16 amino acids. V gave up 0 bases and J gave up 0 bases; unmatched junction bases: 4. The germline CDR1 and CDR2 sequences are SQVTM and ANQGSEA. DNA for the CDR3: TGCAGCGTTGAAGATTGGGGGACAGCGAACACCGGGGAGCTGTTTTTT. Encoded protein: CSVEDWGTANTGELFF.

The chain has TRBV5-1 and TRBJ2-1; TRBD2 matches at 7 bases. Germline V gene data show CDR1 as SGHRS and CDR2 as YFSETQ. V trimming: 5 bases; J trimming: 5 bases; junction bases outside the gene matches: 7. The CDR3 extends over 14 amino acids. The CDR3 DNA is TGCGCCAGCAGTGTCCTAGCGGATAACAATGAGCAGTTCTTC. The encoded protein is CASSVLADNNEQFF.

This clone was counted a single time. The chain has TRBV9 and TRBJ1-6; 8 bases fit TRBD1. Trimming removed 0 bases from V and 8 bases from J; junction bases left unmatched: 4. The CDR3 extends over 15 amino acids. CDR1 and CDR2 from the germline V gene are SGDLS and YYNGEE. The CDR3 region is CASSVDTGGDSPLHF. CDR3 bases: TGTGCCAGCAGCGTAGACACAGGGGGGGATTCACCCCTCCACTTT.

This clone was recorded a few times. The chain links TRBV12-3 or TRBV12-4 to TRBJ1-2; D gene ambiguous. This CDR3 is built from 12 residues. V was cut by 2 bases and J by 2 bases, with 3 bases left in between. The CDR3 DNA sequence: TGTGCCAGCAGTTTACGGAACTATGGCTACACCTTC. Protein: CASSLRNYGYTF.

This clone was seen just once. The chain recombines TRBV5-1 with TRBJ1-1, with D unclear. The germline V and J ends were trimmed by 2 bases and 1 base, with 6 bases remaining between them. The CDR3 runs 13 residues. The germline gives CDR1 SGHRS, CDR2 YFSETQ. The chain's CDR3 is CASSFYWNTEAFF. CDR3 bases: TGCGCCAGCAGCTTCTACTGGAACACTGAAGCTTTCTTT. Filled out from reference TRBV5-1 and TRBJ1-1, the complete variable domain reads KAGVTQTPRYLIKTRGQQVTLSCSPISGHRSVSWYQQTPGQGLQFLFEYFSETQRNKGNFPGRFSGRQFSNSRSEMNVSTLELGDSALYLCASSFYWNTEAFFGQGTRLTVV.

In DNA form, the CDR3 reads TGTGCCAGCAGCAACCCGGGACAGGGTCGGTATGGCTACACCTTC. Translated, it gives CASSNPGQGRYGYTF. J is TRBJ1-2 and V is TRBV7-9, with 9 bases identical to TRBD1. The CDR3 loop spans 15 amino acids. Germline CDR1 reads SEHNR; CDR2 reads FQNEAQ (reference sequence). V shed 5 bases, J shed 5 bases, and the junction held 9 bases outside the gene matches.

This chain uses TRBV7-2 with TRBJ2-1; 13 nucleotides match TRBD2. Germline V CDR1 and CDR2: SGHTA, FQGNSA. Trimming took 1 base from V and 4 from J; bases not matched to a gene: 7. The CDR3 covers 18 residues. The CDR3 coding sequence is TGTGCCAGCAGCTTAGGTTTATCGGGACTAGCGGGATACAATGAGCAGTTCTTC. It specifies CASSLGLSGLAGYNEQFF.

The V call is TRBV6-5, the J call TRBJ2-7; maybe TRBD1 (5 bases). The V gene's germline CDR1 is MNHEY and CDR2 SVGAGI. The V and J ends lost 6 bases and 6 bases respectively, with 12 bases between them. This CDR3 contains 12 residues. The CDR3 DNA follows: TGTGCCAGCAGACAGGACGATGGCGAGCAGTACTTC. This codes for CASRQDDGEQYF.

The chain joins TRBV10-1 to TRBJ1-1; 8 positions match TRBD1. Trimming at V came to 4 bases and at J to 0 bases, leaving 7 bases not matched to a gene. The CDR3 is 16 residues long. Germline V gives CDR1 WNHNN, CDR2 SYGVQD (reference sequence). CDR3 amino acids: CASSATGGIMNTEAFF. In DNA form, the CDR3 reads TGCGCCAGCAGTGCTACAGGGGGAATCATGAACACTGAAGCTTTCTTT.

This clone has only one observation. This chain links TRBV5-1 with TRBJ1-1; a weak D match, TRBD1 (6 bases). The CDR3 spans 16 residues. V was shortened by 4 bases and J by 0 bases, with 16 bases between the two germline ends. The germline CDR1 and CDR2 sequences are SGHRS and YFSETQ. CDR3 protein: CASSPRGKAVNTEAFF. CDR3 DNA sequence: TGCGCCAGCAGCCCCAGGGGTAAGGCTGTGAACACTGAAGCTTTCTTT. The whole variable domain, remainder taken from reference TRBV5-1 and TRBJ1-1, is KAGVTQTPRYLIKTRGQQVTLSCSPISGHRSVSWYQQTPGQGLQFLFEYFSETQRNKGNFPGRFSGRQFSNSRSEMNVSTLELGDSALYLCASSPRGKAVNTEAFFGQGTRLTVV.

This clone was seen a handful of times. The V call is TRBV7-2, the J call TRBJ1-6; 7 bases map to TRBD1. J lost 10 bases, V lost 3 bases, and 6 bases had no gene match. Germline lookup yields CDR1 SGHTA and CDR2 FQGNSA. CDR3 length equals 14 residues. The CDR3 sequence: CASSLLQGSSPLHF. In nucleotides, the CDR3 is TGTGCCAGCAGCTTGCTACAGGGGTCCTCACCCCTCCACTTT.

This clone is a singleton in its sample. The chain joins TRBV28 to TRBJ1-1, with D tentatively TRBD1 (5 bases). Germline V CDR1 and CDR2: MDHEN, SYDVKM. This CDR3 comprises 12 residues. The V gene lost 3 bases and the J gene lost 8 bases, with 10 bases spanning the gap. The CDR3 region has the DNA TGTGCCAGCAGTTTGCGGCAGGGAGAAGCTTTCTTT. Translating gives CASSLRQGEAFF.

This clone was seen only once. V usage is TRBV19 and J usage is TRBJ1-3, with D possibly TRBD1 on 6 matching bases. CDR1 is LNHDA and CDR2 is SQIVND in the germline V gene (reference sequence). The V gene lost 7 bases and the J gene lost 0 bases, with 16 bases spanning the gap. The CDR3 spans 16 residues. The CDR3 region is CASTSDTGISGNTIYF. CDR3 nucleotides: TGTGCCAGTACCTCCGATACAGGGATCTCTGGAAACACCATATATTTT.

V usage is TRBV7-3 and J usage is TRBJ2-6; tentative D call: TRBD1 (5 bases). Germline CDR1 is SGHTA and CDR2 is FQGTGA. This CDR3 has 15 residues. The V end lost 4 bases, the J end lost 3 bases, and 10 bases lay between the germline ends. The CDR3 nucleotides are TGTGCCAGCAGCTCCCCCAGGGTTGGGGCCAACGTCCTGACTTTC. It yields the protein CASSSPRVGANVLTF.

The chain carries TRBV28 and TRBJ1-2, with TRBD1 as a possible D gene (5 bases). The CDR3 has 15 amino acids. The germline gives CDR1 MDHEN, CDR2 SYDVKM. Deletions cut 7 bases from V and 2 bases from J, with 17 bases between. The CDR3 nucleotides are TGTGCCAGCAACCCCGCAGGGTTCTTGAACTATGGCTACACCTTC. Its translation: CASNPAGFLNYGYTF.

V usage is TRBV5-1 and J usage is TRBJ1-1; the match to TRBD1 covers 12 bases. With V trimmed by 0 bases and J by 10 bases, 4 bases remained unmatched. The CDR3 sequence is 14 residues long. From germline, CDR1 is SGHRS and CDR2 YFSETQ. CDR3 nucleotides: TGCGCCAGCAGCTTGGCGGGACAGGGGGCTACAGCTTTCTTT. This gives the protein CASSLAGQGATAFF.

The chain uses TRBV7-9 and TRBJ2-2, with D possibly being TRBD2 (6 bases). From germline, CDR1 is SEHNR and CDR2 FQNEAQ (reference sequence). The CDR3 contains 17 residues. The V end lost 6 bases, the J end lost 2 bases, and 19 bases lay between the germline ends. The CDR3 DNA reads as TGTGCCAGCAGTTTACCGCCCGGAGGGGCTAACACCGGGGAGCTGTTTTTT. Translation: CASSLPPGGANTGELFF.

The rearrangement uses TRBV10-2 and TRBJ1-1; TRBD1 matches at 7 bases. The CDR3 runs 14 residues. V shed 6 bases and J 3 bases; nucleotides not matched to a gene: 7. Germline V gives CDR1 WSHSY, CDR2 SAAADI. CDR3 nucleotide sequence: TGCGCCAGCAGACTACAGGGGAAGTACACTGAAGCTTTCTTT. The encoded protein is CASRLQGKYTEAFF.

The chain uses TRBV7-2 and TRBJ1-4; D remains unclear. Germline V gene data show CDR1 as SGHTA and CDR2 as FQGNSA. Between the trimmed V and J ends, which lost 3 bases and 7 bases, there was a span of 12 bases. This CDR3 has 14 amino acids. In DNA form, the CDR3 reads TGTGCCAGCAGCTTCTTGGGAGAGGGTGAAAAACTGTTTTTT. This codes for CASSFLGEGEKLFF.

The chain carries TRBV2 and TRBJ2-7, with D possibly TRBD1 on 7 matching bases. Per germline, CDR1 SNHLY and CDR2 FYNNEI. V was trimmed by 7 bases and J by 3 bases, leaving 13 bases between them. This CDR3 contains 13 residues. The CDR3 protein is CASKEGQIYEQYF. The CDR3 nucleotides are TGTGCCAGCAAGGAGGGACAGATCTACGAGCAGTACTTC. Full variable domain (rest looked up from reference TRBV2 and TRBJ2-7): EPEVTQTPSHQVTQMGQEVILRCVPISNHLYFYWYRQILGQKVEFLVSFYNNEISEKSEIFDDQFSVERPDGSNFTLKIRSTKLEDSAMYFCASKEGQIYEQYFGPGTRLTVT.

The chain joins TRBV18 to TRBJ2-5, with D perhaps matching TRBD1 (7 bases). The V end lost 2 bases, the J end lost 7 bases, and 17 bases lay between the germline ends. The length of the CDR3 is 15 residues. The germline V gene has CDR1 KGHSH and CDR2 LQKENI. The CDR3 nucleotides read TGTGCCAGCTCACCAAAGGAGGGACAGAGGGTGACCCAGTACTTC. This encodes CASSPKEGQRVTQYF.

CDR3 protein: CASSDLGETSTDTQYF. DNA of the CDR3: TGCGCCAGCAGTGATCTAGGTGAAACTAGCACAGATACGCAGTATTTT. The chain combines TRBV10-2 with TRBJ2-3, with unresolved D. CDR3 size: 16 residues. V was trimmed by 3 bases and J by 0 bases, leaving 13 bases between them. Per germline, CDR1 WSHSY and CDR2 SAAADI.

The chain recombines TRBV7-3 with TRBJ1-1; 10 bases fit TRBD1. The V segment lost 6 bases and the J segment 4 bases; nucleotides outside the gene matches: 8. Germline loops: CDR1 SGHTA, CDR2 FQGTGA. The CDR3 has 15 amino acids. The CDR3 sequence is CASREPGQGTTEAFF. The CDR3 DNA is TGTGCCAGCAGGGAACCGGGACAGGGGACCACTGAAGCTTTCTTT.